One TCR beta chain is described in this entry. The source of the sample is a study of patients and donors after allogeneic stem cell transplantation. Germline values: CDR1 LNHNV, CDR2 YYDKDF (reference sequence). Trimming took off 3 bases at V and 4 bases at J, with 15 bases between the two ends. The CDR3 covers 15 residues. TCRdb reanalysed the RT-PCR reads using MiXCR and keeps one entry per CDR3 protein. Here the sample spans roughly 960,000 distinct CDR3 sequences, approximately 19% being singletons. The specimen sequenced was blood, either unsorted or a sorted T cell fraction (not recorded which). The chain uses TRBV15 and TRBJ1-2, with D possibly being TRBD1 (5 bases). This receptor was obtained from a human donor who was either an allogeneic HSCT recipient or a stem cell or donor lymphocyte infusion donor (not recorded which). It is not recorded whose cells these are; they may come from a transplant donor. The CDR3 region is CATSRGRRGAYGYTF. The CDR3 nucleotides are TGTGCCACCAGCAGGGGACGGAGAGGAGCCTATGGCTACACCTTC.